This paragraph covers one TCR beta chain sequence. The data derive from a study of patients and donors after allogeneic stem cell transplantation. V was pared by 3 bases and J by 3 bases, with 6 bases of the junction left unmatched. CDR3 length: 17 residues. Germline CDR1 and CDR2: KGHDR and SFDVKD. Each CDR3 protein gets one entry after TCRdb re-called the RT-PCR reads with MiXCR. The data contain around 240,000 distinct CDR3 sequences, around 14% of them seen just once; the ten biggest clones take up 11%. This chain connects TRBV24-1 to TRBJ2-7; 14 bases map to TRBD2. The TCR was taken from a human donor who was either an allogeneic HSCT recipient or a stem cell or donor lymphocyte infusion donor (not recorded which). It is not recorded whose cells these are; they may come from a transplant donor. Sequenced material: blood, either unsorted or a sorted T cell fraction (not recorded which). The CDR3 region has the DNA TGTGCCACCAGTGATCCGGGACTAGCGGGAGTCTACTACGAGCAGTACTTC. It specifies CATSDPGLAGVYYEQYF.